The 13 T cell receptor beta chains in this list originate from one sample, sequenced in a study of T cells in localized non-small cell lung cancer (dated by TCRdb to the early 2020s). The library was prepared using the immunoSEQ multiplex PCR assay. TCRdb carries this immuneACCESS record with in-frame sequences only. Its versions omit some clonotypes, under half of them owing to an unresolved V gene in the studies checked, with the rest unexplained. This sample is represented by some 22,000 clones; about 88% of them were singletons. The top ten clones comprise approximately 24% of the sample. Sequencing used PBMCs, obtained before any cancer treatment. The receptors originated from a man between 40 and 75 years old with stage II squamous cell lung carcinoma.

The chain links TRBV28 to TRBJ2-6; D may be TRBD1 (5 bases). The ends were cut back, 9 bases at V and 0 bases at J, with 12 bases in the middle. CDR1 is MDHEN and CDR2 is SYDVKM in the germline V gene. The CDR3 runs to 15 residues. CDR3 protein: CASLSTASGANVLTF. In DNA, the CDR3 is TGTGCCAGTCTATCGACAGCCTCTGGGGCCAACGTCCTGACTTTC.

The genes are TRBV18 and TRBJ1-1, with D perhaps matching TRBD1 (5 bases). The CDR3 totals 14 residues. From germline, CDR1 is KGHSH and CDR2 LQKENI. The germline V and J ends were trimmed by 3 bases and 8 bases, with 16 bases remaining between them. The CDR3 region is CASSPRFEGPEAFF. CDR3 nucleotide sequence: TGTGCCAGCTCACCCCGTTTTGAGGGGCCCGAAGCTTTCTTT.

J is TRBJ2-7 and V is TRBV6-1, with 11 bases lining up with TRBD2. Per germline, CDR1 MNHNS and CDR2 SASEGT. There are 15 residues in the CDR3. V shed 6 bases and J 0 bases; nucleotides not matched to a gene: 4. CDR3 region: CASSLLAGGSYEQYF. The CDR3 coding sequence is TGTGCCAGCAGCCTTCTAGCGGGGGGCTCCTACGAGCAGTACTTC.

The rearrangement joins TRBV9 to TRBJ2-5; 7 nucleotides match TRBD1. Trimming at V came to 4 bases and at J to 1 base, leaving 13 bases not matched to a gene. In germline, CDR1 is SGDLS, CDR2 YYNGEE. The length of the CDR3 is 17 residues. CDR3 bases: TGTGCCAGCAGCCCCACTATTTGGACAGGACCCCAAGAGACCCAGTACTTC. Encoded protein: CASSPTIWTGPQETQYF.

The chain carries TRBV4-3 and TRBJ1-5; D call uncertain. V was pared by 3 bases and J by 7 bases, with 13 bases between. The CDR3 runs 14 residues. Germline CDR1 reads LGHNA; CDR2 reads YSLEER. The CDR3 reads CASSHGTFGQPQHF. As DNA, the CDR3 is TGCGCCAGCAGCCACGGAACCTTCGGGCAGCCCCAGCATTTT.

The chain is built from TRBV14 and TRBJ2-7; the match to TRBD1 covers 9 bases. The germline V gene encodes CDR1 SGHDN and CDR2 FVKESK. This CDR3 has 15 amino acids. Germline trimming cut 2 bases from V and 5 bases from J; bases unmatched to any gene: 7. The chain's CDR3 is CASSQIGDREDEQYF. CDR3 nucleotides: TGTGCCAGCAGCCAAATTGGGGACAGGGAGGACGAGCAGTACTTC.

The rearrangement joins TRBV6-5 to TRBJ1-2, with D possibly matching TRBD1 (6 bases). The CDR3 has 14 residues. CDR1 MNHEY and CDR2 SVGAGI come from the germline V gene. With 0 bases removed from V and 6 bases from J, the gap between germline ends came to 11 bases. CDR3 sequence reads: CASSYSQGRDGYTF. The CDR3 DNA sequence: TGTGCCAGCAGTTACTCGCAGGGGAGAGATGGCTACACCTTC.

Worth noting for this clone: In the same sample, other DNA sequences code for this CDR3. V is TRBV2 and J is TRBJ1-1; D is perhaps TRBD1 (5 bases). Germline V lookup: CDR1 SNHLY, CDR2 FYNNEI. V gave up 8 bases and J gave up 5 bases, with 6 bases separating them. This CDR3 contains 10 residues. The CDR3 DNA sequence: TGTGCCAGCGGGGGAACTGAAGCTTTCTTT. Its protein product is CASGGTEAFF.

This sequence joins TRBV21-1 and TRBJ2-2; the tabulated D call, TRBD2, remains unverified against the DNA. TRBV21-1 is shown as a pseudogene. This CDR3 comprises 17 residues. CDR3 in amino acids: CASSKDRLAGAGGELFF. In DNA, the CDR3 is TGTGCCAGCAGCAAAGATAGACTAGCGGGGGCGGGCGGGGAGCTGTTTTTT.

The rearrangement links TRBV9 to TRBJ2-4, with a possible D match to TRBD2 (6 bases). V gave up 4 bases and J gave up 2 bases, with 19 bases separating them. The CDR3 covers 17 residues. CDR1 is SGDLS and CDR2 is YYNGEE in the germline V gene. Here the CDR3 DNA reads TGTGCCAGCAGCCTCTCTGGCGGGCGGGGTACCAAAAACATTCAGTACTTC. It codes for CASSLSGGRGTKNIQYF. Full variable domain (outside the CDR3, taken from reference TRBV9 and TRBJ2-4): DSGVTQTPKHLITATGQRVTLRCSPRSGDLSVYWYQQSLDQGLQFLIQYYNGEERAKGNILERFSAQQFPDLHSELNLSSLELGDSALYFCASSLSGGRGTKNIQYFGAGTRLSVL.

The genes are TRBV4-2 and TRBJ2-1, with a weak D call TRBD2 (6 bases). The V end was cut by 0 bases, the J end by 1 base, with 7 bases between. In germline, CDR1 is LGHNA, CDR2 YNFKEQ. The CDR3 contains 15 residues. The CDR3 DNA sequence: TGTGCCAGCAGCCAAGACAGCGGGTCCTACAATGAGCAGTTCTTC. Its protein is CASSQDSGSYNEQFF.

The chain couples TRBV5-6 to TRBJ1-4; 7 bases align to TRBD1. There are 14 residues in the CDR3. V lost 4 bases, J lost 6 bases, and 6 bases stayed unmatched. Germline V gene data show CDR1 as SGHDT and CDR2 as YYEEEE. The CDR3 here is CASSTGQSHEKLFF. The CDR3 nucleotides are TGTGCCAGCAGCACGGGACAGTCCCATGAAAAACTGTTTTTT.

This sequence joins TRBV7-8 and TRBJ2-1, with TRBD1 matching 7 bases. The CDR3 consists of 14 residues. Germline CDR1 SGHVS, CDR2 FQNEAQ. The V segment lost 8 bases and the J segment 8 bases; nucleotides outside the gene matches: 12. Written as DNA, the CDR3 is TGTGCCAGCTCCTTAACAGGGGAAAGCGATGAGCAGTTCTTC. Translated, it gives CASSLTGESDEQFF.